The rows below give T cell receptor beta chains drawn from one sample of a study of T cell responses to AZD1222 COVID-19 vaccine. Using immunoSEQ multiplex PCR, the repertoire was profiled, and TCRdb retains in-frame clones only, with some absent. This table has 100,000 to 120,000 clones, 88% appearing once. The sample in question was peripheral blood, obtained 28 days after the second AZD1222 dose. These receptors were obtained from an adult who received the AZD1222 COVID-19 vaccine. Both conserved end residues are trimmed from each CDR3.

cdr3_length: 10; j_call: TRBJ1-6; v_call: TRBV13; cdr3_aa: ASSRDNSPLH
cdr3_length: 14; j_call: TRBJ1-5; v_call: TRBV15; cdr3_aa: ATSRLGQGMNQPQH
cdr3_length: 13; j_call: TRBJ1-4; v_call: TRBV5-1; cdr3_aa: ASSSQGGTNEKLF
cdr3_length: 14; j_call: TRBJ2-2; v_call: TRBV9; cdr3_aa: ASSVDPGEITGELF
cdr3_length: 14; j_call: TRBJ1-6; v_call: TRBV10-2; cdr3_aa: ASSGATGGYNSPLH
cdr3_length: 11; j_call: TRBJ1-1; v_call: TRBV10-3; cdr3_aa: AISSLIYTEAF
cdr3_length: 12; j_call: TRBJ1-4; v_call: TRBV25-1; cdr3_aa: ASSTGMGNEKLF
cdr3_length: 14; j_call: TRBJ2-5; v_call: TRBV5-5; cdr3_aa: ASSLKATASQETQY
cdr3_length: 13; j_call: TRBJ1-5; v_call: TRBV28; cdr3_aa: ASRSVLVGNQPQH
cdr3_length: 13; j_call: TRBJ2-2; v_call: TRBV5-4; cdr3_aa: ASSRDPRDTGELF
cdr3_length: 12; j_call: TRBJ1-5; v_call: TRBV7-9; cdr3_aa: ASSLGDSNQPQH
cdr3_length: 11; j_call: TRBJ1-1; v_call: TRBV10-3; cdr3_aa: AIKGAMNTEAF
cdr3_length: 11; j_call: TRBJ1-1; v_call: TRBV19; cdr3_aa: ASKLTGGTEAF
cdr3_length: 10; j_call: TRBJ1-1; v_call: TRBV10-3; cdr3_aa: AISGDRVSAF
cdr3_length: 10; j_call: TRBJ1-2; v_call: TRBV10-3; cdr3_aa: AISESNYGYT
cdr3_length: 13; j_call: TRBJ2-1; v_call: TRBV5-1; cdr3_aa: ASSLEGSDNNEQF
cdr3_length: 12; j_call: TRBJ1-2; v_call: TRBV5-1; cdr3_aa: ASRSGTGGVGYT
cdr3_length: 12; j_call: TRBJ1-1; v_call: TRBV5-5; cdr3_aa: ASSPTRGNTEAF
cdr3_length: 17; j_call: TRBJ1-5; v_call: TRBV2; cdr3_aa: ASSQGGQGVRHSGQPQH
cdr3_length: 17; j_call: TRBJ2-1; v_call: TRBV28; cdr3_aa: ASIASGGPFRPGHNEQF
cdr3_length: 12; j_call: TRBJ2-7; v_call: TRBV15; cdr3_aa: ATSRVLTSDEQY
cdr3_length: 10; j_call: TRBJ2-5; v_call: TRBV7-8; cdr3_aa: ASSSQSETQY